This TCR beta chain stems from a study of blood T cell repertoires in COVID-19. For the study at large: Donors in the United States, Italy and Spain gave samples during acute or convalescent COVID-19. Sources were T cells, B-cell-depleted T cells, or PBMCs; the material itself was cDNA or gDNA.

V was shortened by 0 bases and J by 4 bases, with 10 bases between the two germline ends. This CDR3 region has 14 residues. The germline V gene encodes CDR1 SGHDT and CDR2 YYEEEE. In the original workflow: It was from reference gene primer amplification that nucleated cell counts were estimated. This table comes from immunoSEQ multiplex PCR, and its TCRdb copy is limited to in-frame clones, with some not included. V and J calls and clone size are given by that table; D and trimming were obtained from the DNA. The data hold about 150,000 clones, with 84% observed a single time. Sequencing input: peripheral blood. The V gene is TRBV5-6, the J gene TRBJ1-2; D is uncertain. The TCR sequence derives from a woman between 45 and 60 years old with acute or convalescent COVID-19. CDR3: CASSLGRSVYGYTF. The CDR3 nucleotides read TGTGCCAGCAGCTTGGGCAGATCTGTCTATGGCTACACCTTC.